The sequence of this TCR beta chain was determined in a study of blood T cells in healthy people across ages (dated by TCRdb to between 2014 and 2016). Concerning the study at large: In model experiments, template switching captured roughly one uniquely barcoded TCR beta cDNA molecule for every two T cells. For two donors (one aged 18 to 30 and one aged 80 or older), the study analyzed two additional independent replicas of 1 million unique cDNA reads from the same blood draw. To track age-related changes in TCR beta repertoire diversity, the study relied on deep sequencing normalized with unique cDNA molecular identifiers. Donors were grouped into four age groups: young (average roughly 16 years), middle-aged (39), aged (around 56) and long-lived (around 80). Donors of different ages were randomly distributed across sequencing lanes to avoid experimental bias.

Note on this clonotype: This clone's antigen is unknown. Base-call qualities are not available, and no considerably larger clone is one nucleotide away.

Taken from cysteine to phenylalanine, the CDR3 has 14 residues. Only the CDR3 part of the read is kept: 42 bases, read in frame from the first base. V and J are truncated by 0 bases and 2 bases respectively, leaving an intervening sequence of 7 bases. CDR1 SGHDN and CDR2 FVKESK are derived from the germline V gene. The library was obtained by 5' RACE. Sequenced on an Illumina HiSeq 2500. A second PCR of about 7 to 12 cycles was run with a J-beta primer mix and a sample-barcoded 5' primer. Each TCR beta cDNA molecule received a unique molecular identifier from a template-switch 5' adaptor carrying 12 random nucleotides. Each sample yielded at least 3 million CDR3-containing paired-end reads. First-strand cDNA was synthesized from all RNA with the Mint cDNA synthesis kit, primed by a TRBC-specific oligonucleotide. Following uracil-DNA glycosylase treatment, a first 18-cycle PCR with universal primers M1SS and BC2_uni_R was performed on all cDNA. As for the original processing: For normalization, 1 million high-quality reads were randomly selected from each sample, with every read carrying a distinct molecular identifier. Instead of being binned into consensus sequences, reads that shared molecular identifiers were thrown out. MiTCR, run with a Q25 quality threshold and the strictest error-elimination algorithm, handled CDR3 identification, clonotype clustering and error correction. A nonparametric unseen species model using Euler transformation provided a lower-bound estimate of total TCR beta diversity. In-frame beta chains were kept once TCRdb had trimmed the public reads at Q25 with fastp and called clones with MiXCR. Entries are consolidated by CDR3 protein sequence, retaining the most common genes and DNA. The V and J calls and clone size are TCRdb's, not the authors'. The table for this sample lists about 720,000 distinct CDR3 sequences; 22% of them were counted only once. Around a fifth of the sample lies in the top ten.

Donors were a few dozen systemically healthy Caucasian individuals from Russia aged roughly 6 to 90 years. Each donor gave about 9.8 milliliters of peripheral blood, drawn into EDTA-treated Vacutainer tubes. Ficoll-Paque density-gradient centrifugation was used to isolate PBMCs, with at least 7 million per sample. Total RNA, at least 6 micrograms per sample, was extracted from PBMCs with Trizol reagent. For every donor, an aliquot of PBMCs went through flow cytometry to measure the percentages of naive CD45RAhigh/CD27high T cells. Broad study findings and their caveats: Because the CMV infection status of the donors was unknown, age-related changes in expanded clonotypes may potentially have been confounded. The percentage of naive T cells measured by flow cytometry correlated strongly with observed TCR beta diversity. Compared with the aged group, the long-lived group had more naive CD4+ T cells, fewer expanded clones and increased TCR diversity, suggesting age selection. Estimates of total diversity from one million sequenced T cells were regarded as lower bounds and underestimates. Observed TCR beta diversity per million T cells fell roughly linearly with age, and a significant reduction was already apparent by age about 43. Bulk unsorted PBMC profiling prevented conclusive comparison of naive and antigen-experienced compartments.

The sequence was obtained from a man in his 70s in good health. Sequencing was carried out using blood. The chain was built from TRBV14 and TRBJ1-2, with the D gene call left open. The DNA sequence follows: TGTGCCAGCAGCCAAGATGACGGGAACTATGGCTACACCTTC. Its amino acids are CASSQDDGNYGYTF.